This TCR beta chain was identified in a study of T-cell reconstitution after alpha-beta-depleted transplantation in children (TCRdb year 2016). For context, the study as a whole: Using TCR repertoire profiling, the study quantitatively followed how T-cell immune reconstitution unfolded in children after TCRalphabeta/CD19-depleted allogeneic hematopoietic cell transplantation.

Paper-wide results and their limitations: The apparently early recovery of alphabetaT-cell counts about two months after transplant reportedly depended on only several hundred rapidly expanded clones that came from non-depleted graft cells. In some patients, the high TCRbeta diversity seen at day 60 was put down to recipient T cells and intrathymic progenitors that had survived conditioning. Over the following months the frequencies of hyperexpanded clones went down, and after one year T-cell counts and TCRbeta diversity were mostly credited to newly produced T cells.

The treatment or condition label here, explained by the study, means: allogeneic hematopoietic cell transplantation with graft depleted of TCRalphabeta T cells and CD19 B cells. The children who served as transplant recipients had been given grafts of TCRalphabeta/CD19-depleted allogeneic hematopoietic cells. Here V drops 4 bases and J drops 3 bases, and the junction holds 5 bases not matched to any gene. The germline V gene (reference sequence) gives CDR1 as SEHNR and CDR2 as FQNEAQ. Its CDR3 holds 15 amino acids, cysteine through phenylalanine. CDR3 DNA only is kept here, 45 bases in frame from base 1. On this clonotype: The specificity of this receptor is unknown. Nothing much larger sits one base from this clone, and base qualities are not available.

The library was prepared using PCR. This sample was sequenced with an Illumina HiSeq 2500. Molecular barcoding was employed in the preparation of TCR libraries, with unique molecular identifiers being used to normalize TCRbeta repertoire quantification. The public reads were quality trimmed at Q25 with fastp and then assembled into clones with MiXCR by TCRdb, keeping productive beta chains. Each entry merges the rows of one CDR3 protein and shows their most common DNA and genes. This sample lists 250,000 to 400,000 distinct CDR3 sequences; about a quarter were detected once. The top ten clones comprise approximately 11% of the sample.

The sequence is built from TRBV7-9 and TRBJ2-3; TRBD2 agrees with 9 junctional bases. The sample was PBMCs, mostly from graft donor cells, taken 180 days after TCRalphabeta/CD19-depleted stem cell transplant. This receptor was identified in a male patient younger than 18 who had a stem cell transplant for acute lymphoblastic leukemia, so the T cells may come from the graft donor. The sequenced DNA is TGTGCCAGCAGCTCAAGGACTAGCGAGACAGATACGCAGTATTTT. This is translated as CASSSRTSETDTQYF.